This T cell receptor beta chain was captured by sequencing in a study of T-cell reconstitution after alpha-beta-depleted transplantation in children. The CDR3 is 16 residues long. Germline V gives CDR1 SGHVS, CDR2 FQNEAQ. V lost 1 base and J lost 7, with 16 bases in between. In the case of this clonotype: The antigen is unknown.

Construction of the TCRbeta library involved unique molecular identifiers. TCRdb recomputed calls from the PCR reads with MiXCR, one row per CDR3 protein. Here the sample spans about 260,000 distinct CDR3 sequences, around 8% being singletons. The study, taken as a whole, reports: Recipient T cells and thymic progenitors that survived gave rise to the high TCRbeta diversity observed at day 60 in some patients. From newly produced T cells came most of the T-cell counts and diversity one year after transplant. Several hundred expanded graft clones reportedly were the source of alpha-beta T cells about two months after transplant.

The TCR sequence derives from a male patient under 18 who had a stem cell transplant for acute lymphoblastic leukemia, so the T cells may come from the graft donor. The material sequenced was PBMCs, mostly from graft donor cells, taken 180 days after TCRalphabeta/CD19-depleted stem cell transplant. The chain joins TRBV7-8 to TRBJ1-4, with unresolved D. The CDR3 DNA follows: TGTGCCAGCAGCTTAGGATGGGCAACAAGCGGTGAAAAACTGTTTTTT. It is translated as CASSLGWATSGEKLFF.